Below, 6 T cell receptor beta chains from the same sample are listed, as sequenced in a study of T cell responses to AZD1222 COVID-19 vaccine. The protocol was immunoSEQ multiplex PCR, while the TCRdb copy is restricted to in-frame clones and leaves out a portion. The profile shows some 150,000 clones, 90% to 95% of them singletons. The specimen was peripheral blood, collected on day 0 of MenACWY control vaccination. These receptors all stem from an adult in good health.

The chain employs TRBV3-1 (or the pseudogene TRBV3-2) and TRBJ1-4; no clear D. Trimming stripped 2 bases from V and 5 bases from J, with 3 bases between. CDR3 length: 12 amino acids. CDR1 and CDR2 (germline): LGHDT, YNNKEL (reference sequence). The CDR3 DNA sequence: TGTGCCAGCAGCCAATTAAATGAAAAACTGTTTTTT. It encodes CASSQLNEKLFF.

This clone was seen a handful of times. The V call is TRBV7-2, the J call TRBJ1-1, with 9 bases that match TRBD1. The V and J ends lost 5 bases and 0 bases, in that order; junction bases with no gene match: 7. Germline V gene sequence: CDR1 SGHTA, CDR2 FQGNSA. The CDR3 runs to 16 residues. The CDR3 DNA reads TGTGCCAGCAGCCGTCCCGGGACAGGGTTGAACACTGAAGCTTTCTTT. Its translation is CASSRPGTGLNTEAFF.

V and J are TRBV7-2 and TRBJ1-2; D is ambiguous. This CDR3 is built from 17 residues. V shed 1 base and J shed 3 bases, with 18 bases lying between them. Germline assignment: CDR1 SGHTA and CDR2 FQGNSA. CDR3 residues: CASSLEPGSLPHYGYTF. The CDR3 nucleotides read TGTGCCAGCAGCTTAGAGCCGGGTTCCCTACCCCACTATGGCTACACCTTC.

This sequence joins TRBV27 and TRBJ1-6, with D hard to call. Germline CDR1 reads MNHEY; CDR2 reads SMNVEV (reference sequence). Deletions cut 6 bases from V and 0 bases from J, with 9 bases between. The CDR3 loop spans 15 amino acids. The CDR3 loop reads CASRGRSSYNSPLHF. DNA of the CDR3: TGTGCCAGCAGGGGTAGGAGCTCCTATAATTCACCCCTCCACTTT.

This clone was detected only once. The rearrangement uses TRBV30 and TRBJ2-7; the match to TRBD1 covers 11 bases. The CDR3 runs 15 residues. From germline, CDR1 is GTSNPN and CDR2 SVGIG (reference sequence). V lost 7 bases to trimming and J lost 2 bases; unmatched junction nucleotides: 10. Here the CDR3 reads CAFSPLGQGAYEQYF. CDR3 in DNA: TGTGCCTTCTCCCCGTTGGGACAGGGGGCCTACGAGCAGTACTTC.

This chain joins TRBV7-2 and TRBJ1-2; 8 positions match TRBD1. The CDR3 totals 14 residues. Per the germline V gene, CDR1 is SGHTA and CDR2 is FQGNSA. V lost 4 bases, J lost 8 bases, and 9 bases stayed unmatched. CDR3 nucleotide sequence: TGTGCCAGCAGCTCCGGACAGGGCCTCCCCGGCTACACCTTC. Encoded protein: CASSSGQGLPGYTF.